Below, 29 T cell receptor beta chains from the same sample are listed, as sequenced in a study of blood T cell repertoires in COVID-19. Using immunoSEQ multiplex PCR, the repertoire was profiled, and TCRdb retains in-frame clones only, with some absent. The sample lists 120,000 to 150,000 clones, 80% to 90% occurring once. The sequenced sample was peripheral blood. The receptors were gathered from a woman aged 45 to 65 with acute or convalescent COVID-19.

The chain combines TRBV15 with TRBJ2-7, with TRBD2 identical over 13 bases. V was clipped by 1 base and J by 5 bases; unmatched bases: 5. The length of the CDR3 is 16 residues. Germline V lookup: CDR1 LNHNV, CDR2 YYDKDF (reference sequence). In DNA, the CDR3 is TGTGCCACCAGCAGAGGGACTAGCGGGGGAATAAACGAGCAGTACTTC. Its protein is CATSRGTSGGINEQYF.

The genes are TRBV18 and TRBJ1-5, with 7 positions matching TRBD1. J was trimmed by 6 bases and V by 4 bases; bases with no gene match: 6. The germline CDR1 and CDR2 sequences are KGHSH and LQKENI. This CDR3 has 14 amino acids. In DNA, the CDR3 is TGTGCCAGCTCACTCGGACAGGTCCCTCAGCCCCAGCATTTT. As protein: CASSLGQVPQPQHF.

The J gene is TRBJ2-3, the V gene TRBV9; 8 bases are a match to TRBD2. Germline CDR1 SGDLS, CDR2 YYNGEE. The CDR3 length is 15 residues. With 2 bases clipped from V and 2 bases from J, the junction kept 4 bases outside the gene matches. The CDR3 here is CASSVLAGLTDTQYF. The CDR3 DNA is TGTGCCAGCAGCGTCTTAGCGGGACTCACAGATACGCAGTATTTT.

This chain connects TRBV3-1 (or the pseudogene TRBV3-2) to TRBJ2-7; 8 nucleotides align to TRBD2. The CDR3 loop spans 16 amino acids. With V trimmed by 4 bases and J by 4 bases, 12 bases remained unmatched. Germline V gives CDR1 LGHDT, CDR2 YNNKEL (reference sequence). The CDR3 DNA follows: TGTGCCAGCAGCCCTACCACCGGACTAGCCCCGTACGAGCAGTACTTC. It encodes CASSPTTGLAPYEQYF.

The chain couples TRBV9 to TRBJ2-3; 10 bases are a match to TRBD2. This CDR3 has 17 residues. Per germline, CDR1 SGDLS and CDR2 YYNGEE. V lost 0 bases, J lost 0 bases, and 4 bases stayed unmatched. This chain's CDR3 is CASSVESAGGSTDTQYF. The CDR3 nucleotides read TGTGCCAGCAGCGTAGAATCAGCGGGGGGGAGCACAGATACGCAGTATTTT.

The V gene is TRBV24-1, the J gene TRBJ1-2; tentatively, D is TRBD1 (6 bases). Germline CDR1 and CDR2: KGHDR and SFDVKD. Trimming took off 2 bases at V and 8 bases at J, with 17 bases between the two ends. The CDR3 has 15 residues. The CDR3 coding sequence is TGTGCCACCAGTGATTACAGGGCGACCTTGGGAGGCTACACCTTC. It codes for CATSDYRATLGGYTF.

The chain joins TRBV13 to TRBJ1-1, with D uncertain. The CDR3 runs 14 residues. Trimming removed 1 base at V and 1 base at J, with 7 bases between. From germline, CDR1 is PRHDT and CDR2 FYEKMQ (reference sequence). Here the CDR3 DNA reads TGTGCCAGCAGCTTAGCAGGCGAGAACACTGAAGCTTTCTTT. This encodes CASSLAGENTEAFF.

The chain recombines TRBV28 with TRBJ2-7; 15 bases match TRBD2. J gave up 5 bases and V 4 bases, and 12 bases lay outside the gene matches. The germline CDR1 and CDR2 sequences are MDHEN and SYDVKM. The CDR3 has 18 residues. In nucleotides, the CDR3 is TGTGCCAGCAGTTCCGAACCGGGACTAGCGGGAGGAGCCCACGAGCAGTACTTC. Protein sequence: CASSSEPGLAGGAHEQYF.

This rearrangement joins TRBV6-6 to TRBJ1-4, with TRBD1 matching 8 bases. Germline V gene sequence: CDR1 MNHNY, CDR2 SVGAGI (reference sequence). After removal of 0 bases from V and 6 bases from J, the junction contained 3 bases not matched to a gene. CDR3 length: 15 residues. CDR3 region: CASSYSRGRDEKLFF. The CDR3, as DNA: TGTGCCAGCAGTTACTCCAGGGGGCGGGATGAAAAACTGTTTTTT.

This clone was observed a few times. The chain recombines TRBV4-1 with TRBJ1-1; D unresolved. CDR3 length: 13 amino acids. The V end lost 4 bases, the J end lost 3 bases, and 9 bases lay between the germline ends. The germline V gene encodes CDR1 MGHRA and CDR2 YSYEKL. This CDR3 is CASSLGSYTEAFF. Here the CDR3 DNA reads TGCGCCAGCAGCCTCGGGTCGTACACTGAAGCTTTCTTT.

This clone came up a few times. The V and J genes are TRBV13 and TRBJ1-4; 8 bases agree with TRBD1. The V and J ends lost 6 bases and 6 bases, in that order; junction bases with no gene match: 9. The CDR3 is made up of 15 amino acids. Per the germline V gene, CDR1 is PRHDT and CDR2 is FYEKMQ (reference sequence). In DNA, the CDR3 is TGTGCCAGCAGACTACAGGGGGATGGGGATGAAAAACTGTTTTTT. Protein sequence: CASRLQGDGDEKLFF.

This clone has only a few counts. This sequence joins TRBV29-1 and TRBJ2-7; 9 positions agree with TRBD2. V lost 2 bases to trimming and J lost 4 bases; unmatched junction nucleotides: 6. Germline V gene sequence: CDR1 SQVTM, CDR2 ANQGSEA. The CDR3 covers 14 residues. CDR3 region: CSVERASGDYEQYF. CDR3 sequence (DNA): TGCAGCGTTGAAAGGGCTAGCGGGGATTACGAGCAGTACTTC.

V usage is TRBV11-2 and J usage is TRBJ2-1; TRBD1 matches 9 bases. The CDR3 runs 16 residues. Trimming took 0 bases from V and 4 from J; bases not matched to a gene: 4. Germline V gives CDR1 SGHAT, CDR2 FQNNGV. Here the CDR3 DNA reads TGTGCCAGCAGCTTAGAGGGGACAGGGAGGTACAATGAGCAGTTCTTC. It specifies CASSLEGTGRYNEQFF.

The rearrangement uses TRBV29-1 and TRBJ1-3; D not certain. CDR1 and CDR2 from the germline V gene are SQVTM and ANQGSEA. This CDR3 is 11 amino acids long. V gave up 7 bases and J gave up 7 bases, with 11 bases separating them. The CDR3 nucleotides are TGCAGCGGCCGCTTGGAGAACACCATATATTTT. It is translated as CSGRLENTIYF.

DNA of the CDR3: TGTGCCAGCAGCTTTGGCCCCGGGGTACATCAGCCCCAGCATTTT. Translating it yields CASSFGPGVHQPQHF. The chain carries TRBV5-6 and TRBJ1-5; D is ambiguous. The CDR3 has 15 amino acids. Trimming took 2 bases from V and 5 from J, leaving 14 bases between them. Germline V lookup: CDR1 SGHDT, CDR2 YYEEEE.

The chain couples TRBV30 to TRBJ1-1; D is unresolved. The CDR3 extends over 13 amino acids. Deletions cut 0 bases from V and 4 bases from J, with 9 bases between. Germline values: CDR1 GTSNPN, CDR2 SVGIG (reference sequence). CDR3 DNA sequence: TGTGCCTGGAGTGTATCGGGTTTCACTGAAGCTTTCTTT. Amino acid sequence: CAWSVSGFTEAFF.

This clone was observed a single time. The V and J genes are TRBV15 and TRBJ1-5; D is perhaps TRBD1 (6 bases). With 3 bases removed from V and 7 bases from J, the gap between germline ends came to 19 bases. The CDR3 is made up of 16 amino acids. Germline lookup yields CDR1 LNHNV and CDR2 YYDKDF (reference sequence). The CDR3 protein is CATSRREGEGEQPQHF. The CDR3 nucleotides are TGTGCCACCAGCAGGAGGGAGGGAGAGGGGGAACAGCCCCAGCATTTT.

The chain couples TRBV5-1 to TRBJ2-3; tentative D call: TRBD1 (5 bases). Trimming cost V 0 bases and J 4 bases, with 18 bases left between them. Germline loops: CDR1 SGHRS, CDR2 YFSETQ. The CDR3 runs 17 residues. CDR3: CASSLENRGLRADTQYF. DNA for the CDR3: TGCGCCAGCAGCTTGGAGAATAGGGGCCTTCGGGCAGATACGCAGTATTTT.

This chain uses TRBV3-1 (or the pseudogene TRBV3-2) with TRBJ2-7, with 8 bases lining up with TRBD2. Germline V CDR1 and CDR2: LGHDT, YNNKEL (reference sequence). The CDR3 is 14 amino acids. V lost 4 bases to trimming and J lost 3 bases; unmatched junction nucleotides: 5. The CDR3 is CASSLGLGFYEQYF. CDR3 coding DNA: TGTGCCAGCAGCCTGGGACTAGGTTTCTACGAGCAGTACTTC.

The chain carries TRBV5-4 and TRBJ1-1; D might be TRBD1 (5 bases). Trimming took off 4 bases at V and 6 bases at J, with 10 bases between the two ends. The CDR3 has 12 amino acids. CDR1 and CDR2 (germline): SGHNT, YYREEE (reference sequence). CDR3 region: CASSGGTAEAFF. The CDR3 DNA sequence: TGTGCCAGCAGCGGAGGGACGGCTGAAGCTTTCTTT.

The chain carries TRBV28 and TRBJ2-7; no reliable D call. Trimming left V 5 bases short and J 4 bases short, with 15 bases between. This CDR3 spans 14 amino acids. Germline V lookup: CDR1 MDHEN, CDR2 SYDVKM. The DNA for the CDR3 is TGTGCCAGCAGTGCGCACCTAATGAGTTACGAGCAGTACTTC. It is translated as CASSAHLMSYEQYF.

The gene calls are TRBV7-2 and TRBJ2-1; the D gene is possibly TRBD2 (6 bases). Germline loops: CDR1 SGHTA, CDR2 FQGNSA. The V gene lost 1 base and the J gene lost 9 bases, with 16 bases spanning the gap. The CDR3 is 15 residues long. The CDR3 nucleotides are TGTGCCAGCAGCTTAGTCGGGGGACTCCCCACTGAGCAGTTCTTC. It codes for CASSLVGGLPTEQFF.

V and J are TRBV6-2 or TRBV6-3 and TRBJ2-1, with 7 bases aligning to TRBD1. V lost 0 bases, J lost 2 bases, and 4 bases stayed unmatched. The length of the CDR3 is 16 residues. Germline V gene lookup returns CDR1 MNHEY and CDR2 SVGEGT. The CDR3, as DNA: TGTGCCAGCAGTTACTCGATGAGGGGGCCCTACAATGAGCAGTTCTTC. It is translated as CASSYSMRGPYNEQFF.

The gene calls are TRBV5-6 and TRBJ1-1; tentative D call: TRBD1 (5 bases). The CDR3 runs 15 residues. CDR1 SGHDT and CDR2 YYEEEE come from the germline V gene. With 4 bases removed from V and 7 bases from J, the gap between germline ends came to 20 bases. The chain's CDR3 is CASSLYHTGDLEAFF. CDR3 nucleotides: TGTGCCAGCAGCCTCTACCATACAGGAGATCTTGAAGCTTTCTTT. The full variable domain, its missing parts supplied by reference TRBV5-6 and TRBJ1-1, is DAGVTQSPTHLIKTRGQQVTLRCSPKSGHDTVSWYQQALGQGPQFIFQYYEEEERQRGNFPDRFSGHQFPNYSSELNVNALLLGDSALYLCASSLYHTGDLEAFFGQGTRLTVV.

This chain's CDR3 is CSASESQGEAFF. The DNA for the CDR3 is TGCAGTGCTAGTGAGTCCCAGGGCGAAGCTTTCTTT. The chain recombines TRBV20-1 with TRBJ1-1, with D possibly matching TRBD1 (5 bases). V shed 3 bases and J shed 8 bases, with 13 bases lying between them. There are 12 residues in the CDR3. In germline, CDR1 is DFQATT, CDR2 SNEGSKA (reference sequence).

The genes are TRBV24-1 and TRBJ2-7; D perhaps matches TRBD1 (5 bases). The V gene's germline CDR1 is KGHDR and CDR2 SFDVKD. With 4 bases removed from V and 6 bases from J, the gap between germline ends came to 15 bases. This CDR3 has 14 residues. CDR3 in DNA: TGTGCCACCAGTGACACACAGGTATCTCGCGAGCAGTACTTC. Amino acids: CATSDTQVSREQYF.

The J gene is TRBJ1-2, the V gene TRBV10-3; D is ambiguous. Trimming stripped 3 bases from V and 0 bases from J, with 8 bases between. CDR1 ENHRY and CDR2 SYGVKD come from the germline V gene. The CDR3 is made up of 14 amino acids. In DNA form, the CDR3 reads TGTGCCATCAGTGACAAGTTAGCTAACTATGGCTACACCTTC. Translation: CAISDKLANYGYTF.

The chain uses TRBV7-2 and TRBJ2-7; TRBD2 matches 9 bases. CDR1 SGHTA and CDR2 FQGNSA come from the germline V gene. The junction had 11 bases not matched to a gene; V was cut back by 5 bases and J by 3 bases. This CDR3 is 16 amino acids long. The CDR3 DNA reads as TGTGCCAGCAGCGAAAGCGTGGCGGGAGGGGTCTACGAGCAGTACTTC. Protein: CASSESVAGGVYEQYF.

The rearrangement joins TRBV5-1 to TRBJ2-3, with 10 bases matching TRBD2. V shed 0 bases and J 2 bases; nucleotides not matched to a gene: 3. Germline CDR1 SGHRS, CDR2 YFSETQ. The CDR3 sequence is 16 residues long. The CDR3 spells CASSLASGGDTDTQYF. The DNA of the CDR3 is TGCGCCAGCAGCTTGGCGAGCGGGGGGGACACAGATACGCAGTATTTT.